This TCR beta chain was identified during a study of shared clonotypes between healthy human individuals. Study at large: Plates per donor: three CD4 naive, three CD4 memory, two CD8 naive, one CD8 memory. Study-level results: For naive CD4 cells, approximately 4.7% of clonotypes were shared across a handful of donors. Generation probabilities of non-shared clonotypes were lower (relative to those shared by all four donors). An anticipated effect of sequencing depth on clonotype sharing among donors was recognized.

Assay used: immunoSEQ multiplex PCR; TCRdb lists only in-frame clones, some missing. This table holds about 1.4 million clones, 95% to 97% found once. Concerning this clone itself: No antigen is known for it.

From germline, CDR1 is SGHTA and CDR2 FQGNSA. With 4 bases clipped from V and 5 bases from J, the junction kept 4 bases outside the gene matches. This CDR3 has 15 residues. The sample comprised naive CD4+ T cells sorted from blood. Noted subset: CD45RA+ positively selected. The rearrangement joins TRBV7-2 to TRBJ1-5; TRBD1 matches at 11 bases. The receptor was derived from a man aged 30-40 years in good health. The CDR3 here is CASSSGQGADQPQHF. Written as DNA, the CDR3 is TGTGCCAGCAGCTCTGGACAGGGGGCTGATCAGCCCCAGCATTTT.